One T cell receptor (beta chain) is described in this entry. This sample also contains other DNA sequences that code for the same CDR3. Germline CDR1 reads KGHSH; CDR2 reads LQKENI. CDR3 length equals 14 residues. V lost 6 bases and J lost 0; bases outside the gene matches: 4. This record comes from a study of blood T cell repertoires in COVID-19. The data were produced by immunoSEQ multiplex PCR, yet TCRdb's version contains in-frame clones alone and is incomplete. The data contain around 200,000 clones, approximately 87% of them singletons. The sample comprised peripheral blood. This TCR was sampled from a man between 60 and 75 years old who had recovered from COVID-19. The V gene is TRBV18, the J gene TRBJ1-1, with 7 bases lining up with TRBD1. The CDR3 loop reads CASSPGQLNTEAFF. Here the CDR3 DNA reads TGTGCCAGCTCCCCGGGACAGCTGAACACTGAAGCTTTCTTT.